The present T cell receptor beta chain was sequenced within a study of blood T cell repertoires in COVID-19. The germline CDR1 and CDR2 sequences are SGHDN and FVKESK. This CDR3 has 15 amino acids. The V gene end was trimmed by 1 base and the J gene end by 4 bases; junction bases not matched to a gene: 4. Measured with immunoSEQ multiplex PCR; TCRdb has only the in-frame clones, and not every one. This table has about 120,000 clones, around 86% appearing once. The TCR originated in a man aged 40-49 years with acute or convalescent COVID-19. Sequencing was performed on peripheral blood. The chain uses TRBV14 and TRBJ2-4; 7 bases agree with TRBD1. The CDR3 DNA follows: TGTGCCAGCAGCCAAGCCGGGACAGAAAAAAACATTCAGTACTTC. Translating gives CASSQAGTEKNIQYF.